This TCR beta chain was identified during a study of OX40 agonist ivuxolimab in advanced cancers. In the study overall: Those enrolled were 70% to 85% male, with a mean age of roughly 60 years and ages from roughly 20 to 85. Treatment received earlier with anti-PD-1, anti-PD-L1 or anti-CTLA-4 agents was allowed, and around 40% had some. Notes on the study in general: At 0.1 to 3.0 mg/kg and by week 6, CD4+ and CD8+ T cells in the blood had expanded clonally.

The data were produced by immunoSEQ multiplex PCR, yet TCRdb's version contains in-frame clones alone and is incomplete. The sample consists of approximately 77,000 clones, approximately 86% of them appearing once. About this clone: Its antigen remains unknown.

Samples were taken at baseline and on day 1 of cycles 4 and 7. The CDR3 sequence is 14 residues long. The V and J ends lost 4 bases and 6 bases respectively, with 19 bases between them. Germline V gives CDR1 GTSNPN, CDR2 SVGIG (reference sequence). The sequence was collected from an adult with an advanced solid tumor such as melanoma, head and neck, liver or kidney cancer. The genes are TRBV30 and TRBJ2-7; D tentatively reads TRBD1 or TRBD2 (5 bases each). Sequenced here: CD4+ or CD8+ T cells sorted from blood, sampled in a trial of the OX40 agonist ivuxolimab. CDR3 sequence: CAWTGGAAFGEQYF. CDR3 in DNA: TGTGCCTGGACTGGGGGAGCGGCCTTCGGCGAGCAGTACTTC. The full variable domain, completed using reference TRBV30 and TRBJ2-7, is SQTIHQWPATLVQPVGSPLSLECTVEGTSNPNLYWYRQAAGRGLQLLFYSVGIGQISSEVPQNLSASRPQDRQFILSSKKLLLSDSGFYLCAWTGGAAFGEQYFGPGTRLTVT.